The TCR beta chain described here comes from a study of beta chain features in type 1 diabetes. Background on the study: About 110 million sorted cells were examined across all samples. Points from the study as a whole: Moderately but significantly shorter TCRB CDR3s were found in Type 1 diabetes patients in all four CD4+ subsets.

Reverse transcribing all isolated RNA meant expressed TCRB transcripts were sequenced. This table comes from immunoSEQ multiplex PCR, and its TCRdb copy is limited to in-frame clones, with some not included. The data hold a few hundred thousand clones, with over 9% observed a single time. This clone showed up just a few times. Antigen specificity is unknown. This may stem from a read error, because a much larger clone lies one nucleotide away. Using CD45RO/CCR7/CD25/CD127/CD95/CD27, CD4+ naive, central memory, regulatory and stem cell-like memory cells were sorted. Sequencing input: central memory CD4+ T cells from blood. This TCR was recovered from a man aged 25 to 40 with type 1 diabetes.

This CDR3 reads CASSPSGSSYNEQFF. CDR3 nucleotides: TGTGCCAGCAGCCCTAGCGGGAGCTCCTACAATGAGCAGTTCTTC. V usage is TRBV7-9 and J usage is TRBJ2-1; 10 bases fit TRBD2. CDR1 is SEHNR and CDR2 is FQNEAQ in the germline V gene (reference sequence). With 5 bases clipped from V and 0 bases from J, the junction kept 1 base outside the gene matches. The CDR3 has 15 amino acids.